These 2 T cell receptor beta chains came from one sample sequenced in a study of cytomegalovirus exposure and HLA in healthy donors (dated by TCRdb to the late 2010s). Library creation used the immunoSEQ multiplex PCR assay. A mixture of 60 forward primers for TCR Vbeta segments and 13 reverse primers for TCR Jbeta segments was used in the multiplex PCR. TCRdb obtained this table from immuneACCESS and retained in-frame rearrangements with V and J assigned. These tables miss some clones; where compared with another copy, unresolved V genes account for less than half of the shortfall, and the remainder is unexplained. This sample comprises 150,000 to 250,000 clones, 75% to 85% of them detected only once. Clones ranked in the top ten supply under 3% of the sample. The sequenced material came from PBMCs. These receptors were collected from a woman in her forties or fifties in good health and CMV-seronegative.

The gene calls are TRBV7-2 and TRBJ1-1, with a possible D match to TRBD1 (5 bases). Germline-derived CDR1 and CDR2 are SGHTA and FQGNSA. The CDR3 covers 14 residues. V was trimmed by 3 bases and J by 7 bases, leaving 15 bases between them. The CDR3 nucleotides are TGTGCCAGCAGCTTCACTCCAGGGAATATTGAAGCTTTCTTT. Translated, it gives CASSFTPGNIEAFF. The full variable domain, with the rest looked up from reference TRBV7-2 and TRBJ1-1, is GAGVSQSPSNKVTEKGKDVELRCDPISGHTALYWYRQSLGQGLEFLIYFQGNSAPDKSGLPSDRFSAERTGGSVSTLTIQRTQQEDSAVYLCASSFTPGNIEAFFGQGTRLTVV.

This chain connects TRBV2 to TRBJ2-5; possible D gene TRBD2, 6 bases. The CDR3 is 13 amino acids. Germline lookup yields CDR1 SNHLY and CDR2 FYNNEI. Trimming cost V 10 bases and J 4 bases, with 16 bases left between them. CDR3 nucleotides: TGTGCCACCTCACGGGGGAAAGGAGAGACCCAGTACTTC. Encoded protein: CATSRGKGETQYF.